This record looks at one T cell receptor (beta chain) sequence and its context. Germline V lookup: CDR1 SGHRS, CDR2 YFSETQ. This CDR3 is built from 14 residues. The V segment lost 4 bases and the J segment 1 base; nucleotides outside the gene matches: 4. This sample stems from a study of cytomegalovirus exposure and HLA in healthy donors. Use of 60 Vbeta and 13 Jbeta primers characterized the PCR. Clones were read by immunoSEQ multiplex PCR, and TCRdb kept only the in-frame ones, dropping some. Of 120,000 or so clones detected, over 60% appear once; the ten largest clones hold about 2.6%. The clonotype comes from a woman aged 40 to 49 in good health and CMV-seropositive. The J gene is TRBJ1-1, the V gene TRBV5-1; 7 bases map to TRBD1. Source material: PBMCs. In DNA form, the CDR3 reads TGCGCCAGCAGCGACCGACAGGGGAACACTGAAGCTTTCTTT. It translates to CASSDRQGNTEAFF.